These 27 T cell receptor beta chains share one sample of origin, sequenced in a study of cytomegalovirus exposure and HLA in healthy donors. The primer mix had 60 Vbeta and 13 Jbeta primers. Assay: immunoSEQ multiplex PCR; the TCRdb copy retains only in-frame clones and omits some. The repertoire includes fewer than 200,000 clones, more than 70% of them detected once, and 1.5% sits in the top ten. Specimen: PBMCs. The receptor set was obtained from a girl aged 5-17 years in good health and CMV-seronegative.

This clone was counted between two and nine times. The chain links TRBV7-8 to TRBJ2-7; TRBD2 agrees at 8 bases. V lost 6 bases and J lost 6; bases outside the gene matches: 7. Germline values: CDR1 SGHVS, CDR2 FQNEAQ. The CDR3 extends over 13 amino acids. CDR3 region: CASRPRGGREQYF. The CDR3 nucleotides are TGTGCCAGCAGACCACGGGGGGGACGCGAGCAGTACTTC.

V usage is TRBV7-2 and J usage is TRBJ2-3, with 8 positions matching TRBD2. The germline V gene encodes CDR1 SGHTA and CDR2 FQGNSA. The trim removed 9 bases at V and 2 bases at J, leaving 7 bases unmatched. There are 14 residues in the CDR3. The CDR3 bases are TGTGCCAGTAACCAGCGGGGGCCCACAGATACGCAGTATTTT. It specifies CASNQRGPTDTQYF.

V is TRBV27 and J is TRBJ2-7; 9 positions match TRBD2. V dropped 0 bases and J dropped 7; count of bases not matched to a gene: 7. This CDR3 has 15 residues. Looked up from germline, CDR1 is MNHEY and CDR2 is SMNVEV (reference sequence). In DNA, the CDR3 is TGTGCCAGCAGTTTATCAAAAGCGGGGGGCAGAGAGCAGTACTTC. Its translation is CASSLSKAGGREQYF.

The chain couples TRBV4-2 to TRBJ2-3, with TRBD1 identical over 12 bases. The J segment lost 7 bases and the V segment lost 0 bases, leaving 11 bases of the junction unmatched. The CDR3 is made up of 18 amino acids. Germline assignment: CDR1 LGHNA and CDR2 YNFKEQ. The CDR3 protein is CASSQEPVGTGGKYTQYF. The CDR3 DNA follows: TGTGCCAGCAGCCAAGAGCCCGTCGGGACAGGGGGCAAATATACGCAGTATTTT.

This chain joins TRBV5-1 and TRBJ2-5; 7 positions match TRBD1. The J segment lost 13 bases and the V segment lost 5 bases, leaving 8 bases of the junction unmatched. This CDR3 is built from 11 residues. Germline CDR1 and CDR2: SGHRS and YFSETQ. The CDR3 spells CASSQTGERYF. The CDR3 nucleotides are TGCGCCAGCAGTCAAACAGGGGAACGGTACTTC.

The chain carries TRBV6-1 and TRBJ2-7; TRBD1 agrees at 11 bases. The germline gives CDR1 MNHNS, CDR2 SASEGT. The CDR3 totals 17 residues. The V and J ends lost 0 bases and 2 bases, in that order; junction bases with no gene match: 6. The CDR3 DNA is TGTGCCAGCAGTGAAGCAGGACAGGGGGCAGCTACCTACGAGCAGTACTTC. It yields the protein CASSEAGQGAATYEQYF.

The rearrangement links TRBV6-5 to TRBJ2-1; the match to TRBD2 covers 7 bases. The ends lost 0 bases at V and 2 bases at J; junction bases unmatched: 1. The V gene's germline CDR1 is MNHEY and CDR2 SVGAGI. The CDR3 covers 15 residues. The CDR3 DNA reads as TGTGCCAGCAGTTACTCGGGGACTACCTACAATGAGCAGTTCTTC. Residues: CASSYSGTTYNEQFF.

The chain carries TRBV10-3 and TRBJ1-1, with 8 bases that match TRBD1. The V gene end was trimmed by 3 bases and the J gene end by 10 bases; junction bases not matched to a gene: 7. CDR1 and CDR2 (germline): ENHRY, SYGVKD. The CDR3 length is 13 residues. The CDR3: CAISDGQGSIAFF. CDR3 coding DNA: TGTGCCATCAGTGACGGACAGGGATCTATAGCTTTCTTT.

The V call is TRBV6-5, the J call TRBJ2-6; no reliable D call. Between the trimmed V and J ends, which lost 3 bases and 0 bases, there was a span of 9 bases. Germline lookup yields CDR1 MNHEY and CDR2 SVGAGI. The CDR3 loop spans 16 amino acids. CDR3 protein: CASSYSRSSGANVLTF. The CDR3, as DNA: TGTGCCAGCAGTTATTCGAGAAGCTCTGGGGCCAACGTCCTGACTTTC.

V usage is TRBV2 and J usage is TRBJ1-5; 7 bases agree with TRBD1. The CDR3 is 13 amino acids. The J segment lost 4 bases and the V segment lost 8 bases, leaving 5 bases of the junction unmatched. CDR1 and CDR2 (germline): SNHLY, FYNNEI. CDR3 region: CASLQGPNQPQHF. The CDR3 coding sequence is TGTGCCAGCTTACAGGGGCCTAATCAGCCCCAGCATTTT.

This sequence joins TRBV30 and TRBJ1-4, with D possibly TRBD1 on 5 matching bases. Germline CDR1 GTSNPN, CDR2 SVGIG (reference sequence). The CDR3 sequence is 14 residues long. V was clipped by 3 bases and J by 7 bases, with 15 bases between them. CDR3 sequence (DNA): TGTGCCTGGAGCGGGACTGTAGCGGGTGAAAAACTGTTTTTT. Translating it yields CAWSGTVAGEKLFF.

V is TRBV5-1 and J is TRBJ2-7; 7 bases map to TRBD1. CDR3 length: 14 amino acids. Germline loops: CDR1 SGHRS, CDR2 YFSETQ. Unmatched junction bases numbered 7, after V lost 4 bases and J lost 3 bases. The CDR3 sequence: CASSTPTGNYEQYF. For the CDR3, the DNA is TGCGCCAGCAGCACCCCGACAGGGAACTACGAGCAGTACTTC.

As DNA, the CDR3 is TGTGCCAGCAGTTCACATAACACAGATACGCAGTATTTT. Its protein is CASSSHNTDTQYF. The rearrangement uses TRBV27 and TRBJ2-3; D is undetermined. Trimming removed 4 bases from V and 2 bases from J, with 7 bases in between. The CDR3 runs 13 residues. The germline gives CDR1 MNHEY, CDR2 SMNVEV (reference sequence).

This clone was seen only a few times. The rearrangement uses TRBV9 and TRBJ1-1; 8 positions match TRBD1. This CDR3 is built from 18 residues. Trimming took 0 bases from V and 6 from J; bases not matched to a gene: 16. Germline V gene data show CDR1 as SGDLS and CDR2 as YYNGEE. The CDR3 is CASSVDSGPWETGAEAFF. The CDR3 nucleotides are TGTGCCAGCAGCGTAGACTCGGGGCCTTGGGAGACAGGGGCTGAAGCTTTCTTT.

The V and J genes are TRBV19 and TRBJ1-2; a possible D gene is TRBD1 (5 bases). Germline assignment: CDR1 LNHDA and CDR2 SQIVND (reference sequence). The CDR3 loop spans 18 amino acids. Trimming shortened V by 5 bases and J by 0 bases, and 22 bases separated the two germline ends. The CDR3 protein is CASSSGPFRQTSNYGYTF. The CDR3 DNA sequence: TGTGCCAGTAGTTCTGGCCCGTTTCGACAGACATCTAACTATGGCTACACCTTC. Based on the CDR3 plus reference TRBV19 and TRBJ1-2, the full variable domain is DGGITQSPKYLFRKEGQNVTLSCEQNLNHDAMYWYRQDPGQGLRLIYYSQIVNDFQKGDIAEGYSVSREKKESFPLTVTSAQKNPTAFYLCASSSGPFRQTSNYGYTFGSGTRLTVV.

The chain carries TRBV4-1 and TRBJ1-5; 7 bases are shared with TRBD1. V shed 0 bases, J shed 5 bases, and the junction held 4 bases outside the gene matches. The germline gives CDR1 MGHRA, CDR2 YSYEKL. This CDR3 is built from 15 residues. As DNA, the CDR3 is TGCGCCAGCAGCCAAGATTACAGGGGCGATCAGCCCCAGCATTTT. Its protein product is CASSQDYRGDQPQHF.

This clone was observed once. V gene TRBV15 combines with J gene TRBJ2-5; TRBD2 agrees at 11 bases. The germline CDR1 and CDR2 sequences are LNHNV and YYDKDF (reference sequence). The CDR3 runs 17 residues. V lost 0 bases to trimming and J lost 4 bases; unmatched junction nucleotides: 7. Written as DNA, the CDR3 is TGTGCCACCAGCAGAGATCGGCTAGCGGGAGGTACAGAGACCCAGTACTTC. Its translation is CATSRDRLAGGTETQYF.

The V and J genes are TRBV6-5 and TRBJ2-7, with 9 bases identical to TRBD2. Looked up from germline, CDR1 is MNHEY and CDR2 is SVGAGI. V gave up 1 base and J gave up 5 bases; unmatched junction bases: 6. There are 15 residues in the CDR3. The CDR3 sequence is CASSYLVAGVHEQYF. CDR3 in DNA: TGTGCCAGCAGTTACTTGGTAGCGGGGGTACACGAGCAGTACTTC.

V gene TRBV9 combines with J gene TRBJ2-1; 8 nucleotides agree with TRBD1. Looked up from germline, CDR1 is SGDLS and CDR2 is YYNGEE. This CDR3 comprises 15 residues. After removal of 6 bases from V and 5 bases from J, the junction contained 10 bases not matched to a gene. CDR3 in DNA: TGTGCCAGCACCGTCACCGGACAGGGCCACAATGAGCAGTTCTTC. It translates to CASTVTGQGHNEQFF.

CDR3 bases: TGTGCCAGTCAGGCTAGCTTCTCTGGGGCCAACGTCCTGACTTTC. This translates into CASQASFSGANVLTF. This chain uses TRBV2 with TRBJ2-6; TRBD2 is a possible D gene (5 bases). The ends were cut back, 9 bases at V and 0 bases at J, with 12 bases in the middle. Germline V gene data show CDR1 as SNHLY and CDR2 as FYNNEI. The CDR3 consists of 15 residues.

The V and J genes are TRBV5-4 and TRBJ2-1, with D hard to call. V was shortened by 0 bases and J by 10 bases, with 14 bases between the two germline ends. CDR3 size: 14 residues. Germline CDR1 SGHNT, CDR2 YYREEE (reference sequence). This chain's CDR3 is CASSLVTLEEEQFF. In DNA, the CDR3 is TGTGCCAGCAGCTTGGTTACGTTAGAAGAGGAGCAGTTCTTC.

The genes are TRBV14 and TRBJ2-7; 12 positions match TRBD2. In germline, CDR1 is SGHDN, CDR2 FVKESK. Trimming cost V 3 bases and J 2 bases; bases outside gene matches: 8. The CDR3 length is 17 residues. The CDR3 loop reads CASSQDSGLAGTYEQYF. The CDR3 DNA follows: TGTGCCAGCAGCCAGGACTCAGGACTAGCGGGGACCTACGAGCAGTACTTC.

This chain links TRBV6-6 with TRBJ1-2; 10 nucleotides line up with TRBD1. The V and J ends lost 4 bases and 3 bases, in that order; junction bases with no gene match: 8. This CDR3 has 16 amino acids. Germline assignment: CDR1 MNHNY and CDR2 SVGAGI (reference sequence). The CDR3 spells CASSFPGQGLDYGYTF. Here the CDR3 DNA reads TGTGCCAGCAGTTTCCCGGGACAGGGGTTAGACTATGGCTACACCTTC.

The V and J genes are TRBV7-9 and TRBJ2-5, with D possibly TRBD2 on 6 matching bases. V was pared by 7 bases and J by 5 bases, with 11 bases between. CDR3 length equals 12 residues. CDR1 and CDR2 (germline): SEHNR, FQNEAQ (reference sequence). CDR3 sequence (DNA): TGTGCCAGCACCCAAAGCGGGGAGACCCAGTACTTC. Translating it yields CASTQSGETQYF. The entire variable domain, with the rest obtained from reference TRBV7-9 and TRBJ2-5, is as follows: DTGVSQNPRHKITKRGQNVTFRCDPISEHNRLYWYRQTLGQGPEFLTYFQNEAQLEKSRLLSDRFSAERPKGSFSTLEIQRTEQGDSAMYLCASTQSGETQYFGPGTRLLVL.

The sample holds a few counts of this clone. The chain employs TRBV6-5 and TRBJ1-1; 9 bases align to TRBD1. Germline CDR1 and CDR2: MNHEY and SVGAGI. V lost 6 bases and J lost 0; bases outside the gene matches: 5. This CDR3 is 15 amino acids long. This CDR3 reads CASRRTGEMNTEAFF. Here the CDR3 DNA reads TGTGCCAGCAGAAGGACAGGGGAAATGAACACTGAAGCTTTCTTT.

The chain uses TRBV6-5 and TRBJ2-7; the match to TRBD1 covers 8 bases. Germline V CDR1 and CDR2: MNHEY, SVGAGI. The CDR3 spans 14 residues. Trimming cost V 5 bases and J 0 bases; bases outside gene matches: 3. The CDR3 coding sequence is TGTGCCAGCAGTATGGACAGGGTCTCCTACGAGCAGTACTTC. Encoded protein: CASSMDRVSYEQYF.

This clone showed up just once. The rearrangement links TRBV6-6 to TRBJ2-2, with TRBD1 matching 7 bases. V gave up 5 bases and J gave up 5 bases; unmatched junction bases: 11. CDR1 MNHNY and CDR2 SVGAGI come from the germline V gene (reference sequence). CDR3 length: 16 amino acids. The CDR3 loop is CASSPTGTEGTGELFF. The DNA of the CDR3 is TGTGCCAGCAGTCCTACCGGGACAGAGGGAACCGGGGAGCTGTTTTTT.